In its sample, the clone carrying this T cell receptor beta chain was seen many times. The antigen is not known. Germline CDR1 reads DFQATT; CDR2 reads SNEGSKA (reference sequence). V lost 0 bases to trimming and J lost 4 bases; unmatched junction nucleotides: 1. This CDR3 spans 14 amino acids. This entry belongs to a study of human T cells and chemical hapten exposure. Findings and caveats of the study: TCRs exceeding 1 in 1000 frequency stayed unchanged with DPC sensitization.

MiXCR was run by TCRdb on the RACE reads, yielding one entry per CDR3 protein. This sample carries around 65,000 distinct CDR3 sequences, under 7.5% of them seen once, and the ten largest clones take 3% to 3.5%. Time point of the sample: healthy volunteer bleed at 6 weeks. The authors extracted total RNA from unfractionated whole blood. The V and J genes are TRBV20-1 and TRBJ2-1; 9 bases are shared with TRBD2. Sequencing used whole blood. This clonotype was sampled from a female donor in good health. Some clones in this sample may be carry-over from other donors' samples. The CDR3 DNA is TGCAGTGCTAGAGACCTAGCGGGATACAATGAGCAGTTCTTC. Its protein is CSARDLAGYNEQFF.